A selection of T cell receptor beta chains follows, all from one sample in a study of cytomegalovirus exposure and HLA in healthy donors. Generated by immunoSEQ multiplex PCR, the TCRdb table keeps only in-frame clones and is missing some. The table shows 150,000 to 200,000 clones, with roughly 80% occurring only once. The material sequenced was PBMCs. The receptors were gathered from a woman between 25 and 40 years old in good health and CMV-seronegative. CDR3s include the opening cysteine and the closing phenylalanine or tryptophan. D genes are given only for firm matches. The listing skips clone size in some rows; elsewhere it reads once, few, many or a size class.

V gene	clone size	D gene	J gene	CDR3 protein	CDR3 DNA
TRBV6-5	-	TRBD1	TRBJ2-1	CASSPGQGPFNEQFF	TGTGCCAGCAGCCCCGGACAGGGGCCCTTCAATGAGCAGTTCTTC
TRBV9	once	-	TRBJ2-4	CASSVGTTNIQYF	TGTGCCAGCAGCGTAGGTACAACGAACATTCAGTACTTC
TRBV14	-	-	TRBJ2-3	CASSQRYGTSSTDTQYF	TGTGCCAGCAGCCAACGATATGGCACTAGCTCCACAGATACGCAGTATTTT
TRBV27	-	TRBD1	TRBJ1-1	CASSFSYRGNTEAFF	TGTGCCAGCAGTTTCTCGTACAGGGGGAACACTGAAGCTTTCTTT
TRBV7-3	-	-	TRBJ1-2	CASSLRAGQGYTF	TGTGCCAGCAGCTTAAGGGCAGGGCAAGGCTACACCTTC
TRBV14	-	TRBD2	TRBJ2-5	CASSQYGGAVETQYF	TGTGCCAGCAGCCAGTACGGGGGGGCCGTAGAGACCCAGTACTTC
TRBV4-1	-	-	TRBJ1-4	CASSQPPQGGATNEKLFF	TGCGCCAGCAGCCAACCCCCACAAGGAGGGGCAACTAATGAAAAACTGTTTTTT
TRBV7-9	once	-	TRBJ1-5	CASSLEARGRGTQHF	TGTGCCAGCAGCTTAGAGGCCCGTGGACGAGGGACCCAGCATTTT
TRBV6-5	once	-	TRBJ2-7	CASRTDSPYEQYF	TGTGCCAGCAGGACGGACTCCCCCTACGAGCAGTACTTC
TRBV27	-	TRBD1	TRBJ2-7	CASSLLGTGDHEQYF	TGTGCCAGCAGTTTATTGGGGACAGGGGACCACGAGCAGTACTTC
TRBV5-1	-	TRBD2	TRBJ2-5	CASSLGGTSYGETQYF	TGCGCCAGCAGCTTGGGGGGGACTAGCTACGGGGAGACCCAGTACTTC
TRBV10-3	-	-	TRBJ2-2	CAISESGDSLNTGELFF	TGTGCCATCAGTGAGTCGGGTGACAGCTTGAACACCGGGGAGCTGTTTTTT
TRBV19	-	TRBD1	TRBJ2-7	CASSKAGQGDYEQYF	TGTGCCAGTAGTAAGGCCGGACAGGGGGACTACGAGCAGTACTTC
TRBV7-2	-	-	TRBJ2-5	CASSLGRQKGHQETQYF	TGTGCCAGCAGCTTAGGTAGACAGAAGGGCCACCAAGAGACCCAGTACTTC
TRBV10-3	-	-	TRBJ1-3	CAISVSGGLGNTIYF	TGTGCCATCAGTGTCTCGGGGGGTCTCGGAAACACCATATATTTT
TRBV28	-	TRBD2	TRBJ2-3	CASTATSGGGTDTQYF	TGTGCCAGCACAGCGACTAGCGGGGGGGGCACAGATACGCAGTATTTT
TRBV7-2	few	TRBD2	TRBJ2-1	CASSLARASGNEQFF	TGTGCCAGCAGCTTAGCGCGGGCTAGCGGAAATGAGCAGTTCTTC
TRBV6-1	few	-	TRBJ2-7	CASSPQGTYEQYF	TGTGCCAGCAGCCCACAGGGAACCTACGAGCAGTACTTC
TRBV4-2	-	TRBD1	TRBJ1-2	CASSTRQGEGYTF	TGTGCCAGCAGCACCCGACAGGGGGAGGGCTACACCTTC
TRBV6-6	few	-	TRBJ2-1	CASSRSSYNEQFF	TGTGCCAGCTCGCGAAGCTCCTACAATGAGCAGTTCTTC
TRBV5-1	-	-	TRBJ1-2	CASSPGQSFYGYTF	TGCGCCAGCAGCCCAGGACAGTCTTTCTATGGCTACACCTTC
TRBV21-1	-	-	TRBJ1-2	CASSTRRGGYGYTF	TGTGCCAGCAGCACCCGCAGGGGCGGCTATGGCTACACCTTC
TRBV9	-	-	TRBJ1-4	CASSAGDPREKLFF	TGTGCCAGCAGCGCCGGCGACCCTAGAGAAAAACTGTTTTTT
TRBV7-8	-	TRBD2	TRBJ2-5	CASSMTSGGQETQYF	TGTGCCAGCAGCATGACTAGCGGGGGCCAAGAGACCCAGTACTTC
TRBV13	once	-	TRBJ1-3	CASSPGQVQGRVGNTIYF	TGTGCCAGCAGCCCAGGCCAAGTACAGGGAAGGGTAGGAAACACCATATATTTT
TRBV6-5	-	-	TRBJ1-4	CASSYSSRGGEKLFF	TGTGCCAGCAGTTACTCGAGCCGGGGAGGCGAAAAACTGTTTTTT
TRBV19	-	-	TRBJ1-2	CASGLGSVYGYTF	TGTGCCAGTGGACTCGGATCGGTCTATGGCTACACCTTC
TRBV7-8	-	-	TRBJ2-5	CASSLAQDRDRYF	TGTGCCAGCAGCTTAGCGCAGGACAGAGACAGGTACTTC
TRBV7-2	few	-	TRBJ1-1	CASRHGGGATRGEAFF	TGTGCCAGCAGACACGGCGGGGGTGCCACCCGGGGTGAAGCTTTCTTT
TRBV6-6	-	TRBD2	TRBJ2-7	CASSLSGDLSYEQYF	TGTGCCAGCAGCCTTAGCGGGGACCTCTCCTACGAGCAGTACTTC
TRBV14	-	TRBD1	TRBJ1-1	CASSQNRDRGRLYRAFF	TGTGCCAGCAGCCAAAACCGGGACAGGGGGCGTCTTTACCGAGCTTTCTTT
TRBV5-1	-	-	TRBJ1-2	CASSLGQAEGYTF	TGCGCCAGCAGCTTGGGACAGGCGGAGGGCTACACCTTC
TRBV6-1	-	-	TRBJ1-5	CASSELRQGSQPQHF	TGTGCCAGCAGTGAATTGAGGCAGGGGAGTCAGCCCCAGCATTTT
TRBV29-1	once	-	TRBJ1-1	CSACIGGWDTEAFF	TGCAGCGCCTGTATCGGGGGTTGGGACACTGAAGCTTTCTTT
TRBV18	few	-	TRBJ1-2	CASSPGALDDGYTF	TGTGCCAGCTCACCAGGGGCCCTAGACGATGGCTACACCTTC
TRBV7-9	-	-	TRBJ2-1	CASSLTTGTEQFF	TGTGCCAGCAGCTTAACGACCGGGACAGAGCAGTTCTTC
TRBV7-8	-	-	TRBJ2-7	CASSLGTGSSYEQYF	TGTGCCAGCAGCTTAGGTACAGGTAGCTCCTACGAGCAGTACTTC
TRBV7-2	-	-	TRBJ1-1	CASSYQGKNTEAFF	TGTGCCAGCAGCTACCAGGGGAAGAACACTGAAGCTTTCTTT
TRBV19	-	TRBD2	TRBJ2-3	CASSRRLAGGTDTQYF	TGTGCCAGTAGCCGCCGACTAGCGGGGGGGACAGATACGCAGTATTTT
TRBV18	-	-	TRBJ1-2	CASSPRYGYTF	TGTGCCAGCTCACCCAGGTATGGCTACACCTTC
TRBV28	-	-	TRBJ1-1	CASASGALNTEAFF	TGTGCCAGTGCCTCAGGGGCCCTGAACACTGAAGCTTTCTTT
TRBV5-1	-	-	TRBJ1-1	CASSFSGWNTEAFF	TGCGCCAGCAGCTTTTCGGGGTGGAACACTGAAGCTTTCTTT
TRBV5-1	few	-	TRBJ2-1	CASSVVPGNEQFF	TGCGCCAGTAGCGTGGTTCCGGGCAATGAGCAGTTCTTC
TRBV11-3	-	TRBD1	TRBJ2-2	CASRPGTDPPGELFF	TGTGCCAGCAGACCAGGGACAGACCCGCCCGGGGAGCTGTTTTTT
TRBV5-1	-	-	TRBJ2-7	CASRTGSSYEQYF	TGCGCCAGCAGGACGGGAAGCTCCTACGAGCAGTACTTC
TRBV2	few	TRBD2	TRBJ2-3	CASRGAGGQTDTQYF	TGTGCCAGCAGGGGAGCGGGGGGGCAGACAGATACGCAGTATTTT
TRBV30	once	-	TRBJ1-2	CAWSLKHLRDGYTF	TGTGCCTGGAGTCTGAAGCATTTACGAGATGGCTACACCTTC
TRBV30	few	TRBD1	TRBJ1-2	CAWSGDRGDGGYTF	TGTGCCTGGAGTGGCGACAGGGGGGACGGCGGCTACACCTTC